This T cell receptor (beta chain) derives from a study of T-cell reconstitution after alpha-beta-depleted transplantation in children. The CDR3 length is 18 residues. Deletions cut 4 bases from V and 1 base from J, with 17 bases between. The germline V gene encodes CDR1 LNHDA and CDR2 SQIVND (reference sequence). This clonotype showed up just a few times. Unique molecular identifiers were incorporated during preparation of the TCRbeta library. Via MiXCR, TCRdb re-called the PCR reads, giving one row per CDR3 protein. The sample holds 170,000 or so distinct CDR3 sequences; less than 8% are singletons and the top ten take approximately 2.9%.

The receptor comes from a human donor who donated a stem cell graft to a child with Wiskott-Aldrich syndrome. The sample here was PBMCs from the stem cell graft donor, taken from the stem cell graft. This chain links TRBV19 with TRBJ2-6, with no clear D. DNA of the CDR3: TGTGCCAGTAGTACTACACCTTTACGGGCATCTGGGGCCAACGTCCTGACTTTC. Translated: CASSTTPLRASGANVLTF. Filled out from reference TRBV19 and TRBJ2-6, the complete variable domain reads DGGITQSPKYLFRKEGQNVTLSCEQNLNHDAMYWYRQDPGQGLRLIYYSQIVNDFQKGDIAEGYSVSREKKESFPLTVTSAQKNPTAFYLCASSTTPLRASGANVLTFGAGSRLTVL.